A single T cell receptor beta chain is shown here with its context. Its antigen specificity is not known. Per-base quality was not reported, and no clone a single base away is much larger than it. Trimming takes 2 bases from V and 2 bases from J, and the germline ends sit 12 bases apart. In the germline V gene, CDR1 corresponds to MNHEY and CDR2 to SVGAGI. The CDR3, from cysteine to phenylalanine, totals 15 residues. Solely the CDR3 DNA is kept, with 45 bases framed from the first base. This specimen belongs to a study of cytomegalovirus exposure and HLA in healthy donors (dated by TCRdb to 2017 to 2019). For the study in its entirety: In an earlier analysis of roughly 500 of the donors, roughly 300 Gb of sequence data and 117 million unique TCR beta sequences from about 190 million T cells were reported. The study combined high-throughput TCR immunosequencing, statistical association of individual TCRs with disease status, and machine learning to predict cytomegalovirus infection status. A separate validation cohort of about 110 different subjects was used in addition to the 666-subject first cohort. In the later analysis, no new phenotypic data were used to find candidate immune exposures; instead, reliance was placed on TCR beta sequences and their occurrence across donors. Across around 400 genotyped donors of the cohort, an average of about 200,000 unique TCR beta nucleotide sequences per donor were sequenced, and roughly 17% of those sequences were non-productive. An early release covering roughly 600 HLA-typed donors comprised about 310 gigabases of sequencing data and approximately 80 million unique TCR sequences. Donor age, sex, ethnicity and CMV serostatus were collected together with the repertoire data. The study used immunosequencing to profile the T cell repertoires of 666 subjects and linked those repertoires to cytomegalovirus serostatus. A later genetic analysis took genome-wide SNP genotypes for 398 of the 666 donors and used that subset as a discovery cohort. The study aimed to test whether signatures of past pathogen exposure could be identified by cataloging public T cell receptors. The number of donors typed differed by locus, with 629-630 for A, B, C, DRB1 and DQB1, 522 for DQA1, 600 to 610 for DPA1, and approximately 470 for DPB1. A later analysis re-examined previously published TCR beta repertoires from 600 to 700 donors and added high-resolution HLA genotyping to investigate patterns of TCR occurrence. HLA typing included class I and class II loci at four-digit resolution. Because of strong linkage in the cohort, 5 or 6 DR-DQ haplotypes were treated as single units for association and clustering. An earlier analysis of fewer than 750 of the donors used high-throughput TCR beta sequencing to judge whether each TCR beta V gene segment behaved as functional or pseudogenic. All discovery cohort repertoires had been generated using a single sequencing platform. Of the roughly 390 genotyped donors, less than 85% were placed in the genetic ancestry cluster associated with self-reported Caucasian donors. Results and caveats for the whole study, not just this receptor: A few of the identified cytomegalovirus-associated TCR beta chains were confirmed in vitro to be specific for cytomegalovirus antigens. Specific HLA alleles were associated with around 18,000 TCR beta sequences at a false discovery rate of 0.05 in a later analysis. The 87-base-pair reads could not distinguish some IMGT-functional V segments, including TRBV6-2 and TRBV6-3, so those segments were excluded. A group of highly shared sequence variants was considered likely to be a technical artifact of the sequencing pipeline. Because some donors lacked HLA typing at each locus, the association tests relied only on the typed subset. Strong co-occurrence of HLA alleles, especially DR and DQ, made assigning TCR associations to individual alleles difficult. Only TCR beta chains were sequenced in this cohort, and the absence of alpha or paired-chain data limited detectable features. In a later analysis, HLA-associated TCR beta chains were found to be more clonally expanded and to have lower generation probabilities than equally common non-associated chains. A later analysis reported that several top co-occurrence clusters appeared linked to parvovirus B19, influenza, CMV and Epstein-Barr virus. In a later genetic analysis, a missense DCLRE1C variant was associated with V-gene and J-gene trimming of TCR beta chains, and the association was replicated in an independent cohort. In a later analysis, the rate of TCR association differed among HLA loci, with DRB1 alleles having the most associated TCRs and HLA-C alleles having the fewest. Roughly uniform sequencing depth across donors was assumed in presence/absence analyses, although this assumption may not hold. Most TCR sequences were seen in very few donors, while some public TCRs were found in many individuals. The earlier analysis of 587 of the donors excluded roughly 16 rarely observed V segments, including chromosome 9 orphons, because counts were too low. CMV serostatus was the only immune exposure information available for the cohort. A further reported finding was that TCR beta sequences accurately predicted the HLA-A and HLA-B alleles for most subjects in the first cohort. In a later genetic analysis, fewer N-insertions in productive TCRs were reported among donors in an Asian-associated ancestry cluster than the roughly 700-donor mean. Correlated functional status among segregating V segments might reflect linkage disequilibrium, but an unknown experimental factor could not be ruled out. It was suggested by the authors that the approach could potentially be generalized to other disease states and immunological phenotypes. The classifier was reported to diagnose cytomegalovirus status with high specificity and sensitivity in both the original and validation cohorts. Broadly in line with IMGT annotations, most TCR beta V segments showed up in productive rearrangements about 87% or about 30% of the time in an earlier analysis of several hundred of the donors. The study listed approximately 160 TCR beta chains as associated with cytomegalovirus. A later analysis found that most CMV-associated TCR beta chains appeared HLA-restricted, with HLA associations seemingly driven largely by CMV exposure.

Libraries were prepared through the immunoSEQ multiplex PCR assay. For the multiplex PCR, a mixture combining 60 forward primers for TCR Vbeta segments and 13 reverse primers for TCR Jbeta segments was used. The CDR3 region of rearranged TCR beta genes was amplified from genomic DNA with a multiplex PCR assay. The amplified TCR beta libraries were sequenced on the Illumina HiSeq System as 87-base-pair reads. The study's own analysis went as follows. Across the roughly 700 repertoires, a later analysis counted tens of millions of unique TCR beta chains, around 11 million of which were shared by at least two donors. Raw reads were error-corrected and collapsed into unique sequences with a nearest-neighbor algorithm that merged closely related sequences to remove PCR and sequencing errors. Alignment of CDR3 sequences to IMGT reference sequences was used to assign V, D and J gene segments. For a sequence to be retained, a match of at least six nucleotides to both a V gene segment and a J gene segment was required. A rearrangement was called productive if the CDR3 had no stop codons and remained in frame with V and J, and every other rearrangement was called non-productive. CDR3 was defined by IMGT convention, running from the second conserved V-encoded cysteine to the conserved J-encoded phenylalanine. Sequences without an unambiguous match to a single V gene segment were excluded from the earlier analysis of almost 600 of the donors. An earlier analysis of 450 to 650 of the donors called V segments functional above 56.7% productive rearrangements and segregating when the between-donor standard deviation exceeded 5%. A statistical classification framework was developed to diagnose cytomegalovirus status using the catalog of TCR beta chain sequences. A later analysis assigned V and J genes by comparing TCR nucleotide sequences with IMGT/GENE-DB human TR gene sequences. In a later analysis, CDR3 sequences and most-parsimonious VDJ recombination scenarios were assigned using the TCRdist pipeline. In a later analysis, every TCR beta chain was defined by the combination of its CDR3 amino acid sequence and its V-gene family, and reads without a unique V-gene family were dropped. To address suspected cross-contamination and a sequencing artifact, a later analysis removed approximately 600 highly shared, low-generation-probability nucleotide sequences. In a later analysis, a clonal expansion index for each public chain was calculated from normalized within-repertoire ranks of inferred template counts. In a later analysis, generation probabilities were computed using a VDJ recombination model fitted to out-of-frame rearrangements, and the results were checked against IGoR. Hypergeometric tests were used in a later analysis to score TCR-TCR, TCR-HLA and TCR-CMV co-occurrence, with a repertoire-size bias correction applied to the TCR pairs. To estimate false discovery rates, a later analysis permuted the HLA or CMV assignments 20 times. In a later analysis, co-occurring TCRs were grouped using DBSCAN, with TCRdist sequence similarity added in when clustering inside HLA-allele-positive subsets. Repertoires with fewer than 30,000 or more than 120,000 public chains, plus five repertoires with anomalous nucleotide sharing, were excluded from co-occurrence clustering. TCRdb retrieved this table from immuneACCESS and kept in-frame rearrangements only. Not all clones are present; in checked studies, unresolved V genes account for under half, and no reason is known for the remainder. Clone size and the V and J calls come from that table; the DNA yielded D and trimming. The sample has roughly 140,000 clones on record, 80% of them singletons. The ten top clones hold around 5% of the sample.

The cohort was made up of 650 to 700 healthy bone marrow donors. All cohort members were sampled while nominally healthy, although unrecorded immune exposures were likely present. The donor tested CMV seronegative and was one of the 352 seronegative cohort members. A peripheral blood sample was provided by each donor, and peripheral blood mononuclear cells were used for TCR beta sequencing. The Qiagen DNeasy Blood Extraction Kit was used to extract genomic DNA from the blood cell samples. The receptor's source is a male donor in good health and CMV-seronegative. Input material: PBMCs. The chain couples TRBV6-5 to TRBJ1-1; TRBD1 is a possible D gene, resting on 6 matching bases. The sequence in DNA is TGTGCCAGCAGTTACGAGAGACAGGTTAACACTGAAGCTTTCTTT. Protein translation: CASSYERQVNTEAFF.